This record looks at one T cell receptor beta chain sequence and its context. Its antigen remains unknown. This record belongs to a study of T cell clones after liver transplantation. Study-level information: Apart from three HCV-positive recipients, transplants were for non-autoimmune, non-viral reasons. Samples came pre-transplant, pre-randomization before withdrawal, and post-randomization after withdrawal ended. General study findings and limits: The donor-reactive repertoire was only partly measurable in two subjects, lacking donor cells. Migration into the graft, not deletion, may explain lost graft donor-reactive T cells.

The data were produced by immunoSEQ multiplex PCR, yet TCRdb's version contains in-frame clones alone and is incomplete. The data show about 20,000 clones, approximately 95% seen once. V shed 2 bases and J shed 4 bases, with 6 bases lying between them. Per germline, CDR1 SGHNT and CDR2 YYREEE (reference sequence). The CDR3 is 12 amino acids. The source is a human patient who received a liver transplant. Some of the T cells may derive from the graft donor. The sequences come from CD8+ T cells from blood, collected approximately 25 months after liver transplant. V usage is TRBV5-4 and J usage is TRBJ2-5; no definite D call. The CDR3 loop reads CASSFGPETQYF. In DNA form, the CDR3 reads TGTGCCAGCAGCTTTGGGCCAGAGACCCAGTACTTC.